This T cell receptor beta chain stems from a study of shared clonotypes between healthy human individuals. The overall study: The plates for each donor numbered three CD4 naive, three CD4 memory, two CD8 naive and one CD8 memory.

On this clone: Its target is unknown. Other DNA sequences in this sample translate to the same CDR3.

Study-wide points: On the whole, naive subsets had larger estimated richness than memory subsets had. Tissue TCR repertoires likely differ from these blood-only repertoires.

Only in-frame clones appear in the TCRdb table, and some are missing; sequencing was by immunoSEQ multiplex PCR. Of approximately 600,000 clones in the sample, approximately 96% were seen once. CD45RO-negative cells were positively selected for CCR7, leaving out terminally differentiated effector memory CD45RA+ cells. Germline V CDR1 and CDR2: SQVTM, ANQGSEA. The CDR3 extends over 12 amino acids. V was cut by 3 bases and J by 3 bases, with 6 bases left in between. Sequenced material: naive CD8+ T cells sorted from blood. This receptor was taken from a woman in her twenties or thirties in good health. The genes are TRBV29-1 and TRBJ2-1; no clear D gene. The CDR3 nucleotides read TGCAGCGTTGAGGTAGGCTACAATGAGCAGTTCTTC. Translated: CSVEVGYNEQFF.